This T cell receptor (beta chain) was sequenced in a study of blood T cells in healthy people across ages. Alongside a J-beta primer mix, a sample-barcoded 5' primer served in a second PCR lasting 7 to 11 cycles. MiXCR, applied by TCRdb to the 5' RACE reads, yields one record per CDR3 protein. The repertoire holds some 880,000 distinct CDR3 sequences, around 36% seen once, with 10% to 15% in the top ten. Germline V gene data show CDR1 as ENHRY and CDR2 as SYGVKD. V was pared by 6 bases and J by 11 bases, with 16 bases of the junction left unmatched. The CDR3 is made up of 15 amino acids. This receptor was obtained from a man younger than 35 in good health. Sequenced sample: blood. The chain employs TRBV10-3 and TRBJ2-5; the match to TRBD2 covers 9 bases. The CDR3 DNA is TGTGCCATCAGGAAGACTAGCGGAATCTACAATGAGCAGTACTTC. Its protein is CAIRKTSGIYNEQYF.